This TCR beta chain was observed in a study of cytomegalovirus exposure and HLA in healthy donors. General study findings and limits: Judged likely to be a sequencing artifact was a cluster of highly shared sequence variants. A later analysis reportedly identified an Asian-associated ancestry cluster as carrying fewer N-insertions than the approximately 730-donor mean. TCR association rates varied by HLA locus in a later analysis, with DRB1 highest and HLA-C lowest. Earlier findings revealed that most TCR beta V segments proved productive either about 90% or about 30% of the time.

A multiplex PCR was run with 60 Vbeta primers and 13 Jbeta primers. Repertoires were generated with immunoSEQ multiplex PCR, while TCRdb's copy carries only in-frame clones and drops some. Of 85,000 to 100,000 clones listed, under 85% are singletons. Comment on this clone: Antigen unknown.

Germline lookup yields CDR1 MGHDK and CDR2 SYGVNS. CDR3 length equals 14 residues. Trimming removed 0 bases at V and 3 bases at J, with 8 bases between. Material for sequencing was PBMCs. The clonotype comes from a female donor in good health and CMV-seropositive. V and J are TRBV25-1 and TRBJ1-1; unclear D gene. The CDR3 reads CASSEYAADTEAFF. The CDR3 nucleotides are TGTGCCAGCAGTGAATATGCGGCAGACACTGAAGCTTTCTTT.